This passage covers 28 T cell receptor beta chains from one sample sequenced in a study of T cells in Graves' hyperthyroidism and ophthalmopathy. Using RNA transcripts as the source, TCR beta CDR3 regions were amplified. Primed by the HTBI set, a first-round RT-PCR was run on the TCR CDR3. TCRdb ran MiXCR on the multiplex PCR reads and lists one entry per CDR3 protein. Among approximately 400,000 distinct CDR3 sequences listed, 15% to 19% were seen once. Sequencing was carried out using blood. Receptors were obtained from a woman younger than 30 with Graves' hyperthyroidism.

This clonotype was picked up many times. J is TRBJ2-5 and V is TRBV2, with 8 bases aligning to TRBD2. The CDR3 runs 17 residues. V trimming: 0 bases; J trimming: 1 base; junction bases outside the gene matches: 7. Germline V gives CDR1 SNHLY, CDR2 FYNNEI. CDR3 sequence reads: CASSEASFGLAQETQYF. CDR3 DNA sequence: TGTGCCAGCAGTGAAGCCTCCTTCGGACTAGCCCAAGAGACCCAGTACTTC.

This clonotype was seen ten or more times. The genes are TRBV7-6 and TRBJ1-2; perhaps TRBD1 as D (6 bases). V gave up 4 bases and J gave up 4 bases, with 13 bases separating them. Germline-derived CDR1 and CDR2 are SGHVS and FNYEAQ. There are 14 residues in the CDR3. For the CDR3, the DNA is TGTGCCAGCAGCTCAGGGGACCCCCTCTATGGCTACACCTTC. Translated, it gives CASSSGDPLYGYTF.

This chain joins TRBV28 and TRBJ1-2, with TRBD1 as a possible D gene (6 bases). The CDR3 is made up of 15 amino acids. Germline V gene sequence: CDR1 MDHEN, CDR2 SYDVKM. Trimming stripped 7 bases from V and 3 bases from J, with 18 bases between. CDR3 DNA: TGTGCCAGCAAGGCTCTGGGGGCGCGGGACTATGGCTACACCTTC. Amino acid sequence: CASKALGARDYGYTF.

This clonotype was seen many times. The genes are TRBV20-1 and TRBJ1-4; D is unresolved. Germline CDR1 and CDR2: DFQATT and SNEGSKA (reference sequence). The V end was cut by 3 bases, the J end by 7 bases, with 15 bases between. This CDR3 region has 14 residues. The CDR3 bases are TGCAGTGCTAGCCCGTTGGAGGGAGGTGAAAAACTGTTTTTT. This codes for CSASPLEGGEKLFF.

This clonotype was detected many times. The chain carries TRBV19 and TRBJ1-1; D uncertain. This CDR3 comprises 13 residues. The V gene's germline CDR1 is LNHDA and CDR2 SQIVND (reference sequence). V lost 10 bases and J lost 1, with 13 bases in between. This CDR3 reads CATMGKANTEAFF. DNA for the CDR3: TGTGCCACCATGGGAAAGGCGAACACTGAAGCTTTCTTT.

Concerning this clonotype itself: This may be a read error: a much more frequent sequence differs by one nucleotide. This chain connects TRBV11-2 to TRBJ2-1; no clear D. The CDR3 runs 12 residues. Per the germline V gene, CDR1 is SGHAT and CDR2 is FQNNGV. CDR3 in amino acids: CTSSRSPGVPFF. The CDR3 nucleotides read TGTACCAGCAGTCGATCTCCTGGGGTTCCGTTCTTC.

Of note for this clonotype: A much larger clone is a single base away; this may be a read error. V and J are TRBV10-2 and TRBJ1-2; 10 bases line up with TRBD1. Unmatched junction bases numbered 9, after V lost 5 bases and J lost 3 bases. The CDR3 covers 16 residues. Germline loops: CDR1 WSHSY, CDR2 SAAADI. The CDR3 loop is CASSFPKTGGDYGYTF. CDR3 DNA: TGCGCCAGCAGTTTCCCCAAGACAGGGGGCGACTATGGCTACACCTTC.

In this sample, this clonotype turned up a few times. This chain links TRBV4-1 with TRBJ1-2; no reliable D call. There are 16 residues in the CDR3. Trimming removed 2 bases from V and 2 bases from J, with 15 bases in between. Germline V gene lookup returns CDR1 MGHRA and CDR2 YSYEKL. The CDR3 DNA reads TGCGCCAGCAGCCAATCCCCCTTGACGCGGAACTATGGCTACACCTTC. Encoded protein: CASSQSPLTRNYGYTF.

The chain combines TRBV7-9 with TRBJ2-5; 10 positions match TRBD1. This CDR3 spans 17 amino acids. V shed 2 bases and J 5 bases; nucleotides not matched to a gene: 11. The germline V gene encodes CDR1 SEHNR and CDR2 FQNEAQ (reference sequence). The CDR3 DNA is TGTGCCAGCAGCTTAACCCCCAGACAGGGGGCAAGGGAGACCCAGTACTTC. Encoded protein: CASSLTPRQGARETQYF. The whole variable domain, filled in from reference TRBV7-9 and TRBJ2-5, reads DTGVSQNPRHKITKRGQNVTFRCDPISEHNRLYWYRQTLGQGPEFLTYFQNEAQLEKSRLLSDRFSAERPKGSFSTLEIQRTEQGDSAMYLCASSLTPRQGARETQYFGPGTRLLVL.

The chain has TRBV7-2 and TRBJ1-2; tentatively, D is TRBD1 (6 bases). Looked up from germline, CDR1 is SGHTA and CDR2 is FQGNSA. This CDR3 region has 15 residues. Trimming left V 1 base short and J 7 bases short, with 16 bases between. CDR3 nucleotides: TGTGCCAGCAGCTTAGACGATGGGACAAGCGGTGGCTACACCTTC. It specifies CASSLDDGTSGGYTF.

This clonotype was detected a few times. The chain has TRBV6-1 and TRBJ2-1; 10 positions agree with TRBD1. The CDR3 extends over 15 amino acids. Trimming cost V 6 bases and J 9 bases; bases outside gene matches: 11. Germline V gene lookup returns CDR1 MNHNS and CDR2 SASEGT. The CDR3: CASRSRDRGSAEQFF. The DNA of the CDR3 is TGTGCCAGCAGGAGCCGGGACAGGGGTAGCGCTGAGCAGTTCTTC.

This clonotype was seen repeatedly, ten times or more. The rearrangement joins TRBV7-2 to TRBJ2-5, with D hard to call. The CDR3 runs 15 residues. V lost 6 bases and J lost 2, with 16 bases in between. Germline V lookup: CDR1 SGHTA, CDR2 FQGNSA. This CDR3 is CASSTASRVQETQYF. CDR3 nucleotide sequence: TGTGCCAGCAGTACCGCCTCCCGGGTTCAAGAGACCCAGTACTTC.

V usage is TRBV5-1 and J usage is TRBJ2-2; TRBD2 matches at 10 bases. This CDR3 has 15 residues. Germline V gives CDR1 SGHRS, CDR2 YFSETQ. J lost 3 bases, V lost 5 bases, and 4 bases had no gene match. CDR3 sequence (DNA): TGCGCCAGCAGAGGGCTAGCGGGAGACACCGGGGAGCTGTTTTTT. Translating it yields CASRGLAGDTGELFF.

The rearrangement links TRBV19 to TRBJ1-3; D call uncertain. Germline V lookup: CDR1 LNHDA, CDR2 SQIVND (reference sequence). This CDR3 is built from 15 residues. V lost 3 bases to trimming and J lost 0 bases, with 9 bases between them. The CDR3 reads CASSIARISGNTIYF. The CDR3 DNA reads as TGTGCCAGTAGTATCGCCCGAATCTCTGGAAACACCATATATTTT.

The V call is TRBV5-6, the J call TRBJ2-2, with a possible D match to TRBD1 (6 bases). Germline V gene sequence: CDR1 SGHDT, CDR2 YYEEEE. The CDR3 spans 16 residues. Trimming took 2 bases from V and 0 from J, leaving 11 bases between them. The CDR3 reads CASSFFRGTNTGELFF. The CDR3 coding sequence is TGTGCCAGCAGCTTCTTCAGGGGAACGAACACCGGGGAGCTGTTTTTT.

This clonotype appeared many times. CDR3 amino acids: CASSIWLVADGDEQYF. The CDR3 DNA is TGTGCCAGCAGCATCTGGTTAGTAGCGGATGGGGACGAGCAGTACTTC. The chain combines TRBV5-5 with TRBJ2-7; TRBD2 is a possible D gene (6 bases). This CDR3 is built from 16 residues. Between the trimmed V and J ends, which lost 4 bases and 5 bases, there was a span of 22 bases. Per germline, CDR1 SGHKS and CDR2 YYEKEE (reference sequence).

The V gene is TRBV7-9, the J gene TRBJ2-1; 7 nucleotides line up with TRBD2. The V gene end was trimmed by 6 bases and the J gene end by 4 bases; junction bases not matched to a gene: 12. This CDR3 region has 16 residues. CDR1 is SEHNR, CDR2 FQNEAQ, per germline (reference sequence). CDR3 DNA: TGTGCCAGCAGTCCGTCTAGCGGAGCCAAATACAATGAGCAGTTCTTC. Translated, it gives CASSPSSGAKYNEQFF. Using reference TRBV7-9 and TRBJ2-1 for the parts outside the CDR3, the full variable domain is DTGVSQNPRHKITKRGQNVTFRCDPISEHNRLYWYRQTLGQGPEFLTYFQNEAQLEKSRLLSDRFSAERPKGSFSTLEIQRTEQGDSAMYLCASSPSSGAKYNEQFFGPGTRLTVL.

This clonotype was counted many times. The rearrangement uses TRBV28 and TRBJ1-4, with TRBD1 as a possible D gene (6 bases). V dropped 4 bases and J dropped 7 bases, with 13 bases sitting between them. CDR1 MDHEN and CDR2 SYDVKM come from the germline V gene. This CDR3 is 14 amino acids long. The CDR3 reads CASSSDRRSEKLFF. Written as DNA, the CDR3 is TGTGCCAGCAGTTCCGACAGGAGGAGTGAAAAACTGTTTTTT.

This chain uses TRBV10-1 with TRBJ2-5; perhaps TRBD1 as D (6 bases). Trimming removed 0 bases from V and 4 bases from J, with 12 bases in between. The CDR3 spans 15 residues. The V gene's germline CDR1 is WNHNN and CDR2 SYGVQD (reference sequence). The CDR3 nucleotides are TGCGCCAGCAGTGAGTCCTTGGCAGGGGTAGAGACCCAGTACTTC. It specifies CASSESLAGVETQYF.

In DNA form, the CDR3 reads TGCGCCAGCAGCTTATTAGGGACCGAAAGCTCCTACGAGCAGTACTTC. Translating it yields CASSLLGTESSYEQYF. The V call is TRBV5-1, the J call TRBJ2-7; D may be TRBD1 or TRBD2 (5 bases each). Germline CDR1 is SGHRS and CDR2 is YFSETQ. The CDR3 loop spans 16 amino acids. V lost 2 bases to trimming and J lost 0 bases, with 15 bases between them.

This clonotype occurred many times. The J gene is TRBJ2-7, the V gene TRBV11-1; 8 bases align to TRBD1. The CDR3 runs 15 residues. CDR1 is SGHAT, CDR2 FQDESV, per germline (reference sequence). After removal of 5 bases from V and 1 base from J, the junction contained 7 bases not matched to a gene. CDR3 DNA sequence: TGTGCCAGCAGCCGAGGACAGGGTGGGTCCTACGAGCAGTACTTC. Translation gives CASSRGQGGSYEQYF.

In its sample, this clonotype was seen many times. Since a much larger clone is just one base distant, this may be a read error. The rearrangement joins TRBV10-2 to TRBJ1-1; D is unclear. The CDR3 has 12 residues. CDR1 WSHSY and CDR2 SAAADI come from the germline V gene. CDR3 bases: TGTGCCAGCAGTACGGTGAACACTGAAGCTTTCTTT. Translated: CASSTVNTEAFF.

This clonotype was seen repeatedly, ten times or more. The V call is TRBV20-1, the J call TRBJ1-2, with D possibly matching TRBD1 (5 bases). V lost 3 bases and J 5 bases, leaving 13 bases between the germline ends. This CDR3 is built from 13 residues. Germline loops: CDR1 DFQATT, CDR2 SNEGSKA (reference sequence). This CDR3 is CSARENRGYGYTF. The CDR3 nucleotides read TGCAGTGCTAGGGAAAATAGGGGATATGGCTACACCTTC.

The V and J genes are TRBV4-1 and TRBJ1-4; no firm D call. CDR1 is MGHRA and CDR2 is YSYEKL in the germline V gene. Trimming pared 1 base from V and 3 bases from J, leaving 21 bases between. This CDR3 has 19 residues. CDR3 region: CASSQVEGARVFANEKLFF. The CDR3 nucleotides are TGCGCCAGCAGCCAAGTTGAAGGTGCAAGGGTTTTCGCTAATGAAAAACTGTTTTTT.

The genes are TRBV7-6 and TRBJ1-5; 7 nucleotides match TRBD1. Unmatched junction bases numbered 15, after V lost 2 bases and J lost 2 bases. Germline CDR1 SGHVS, CDR2 FNYEAQ. The CDR3 contains 19 residues. The CDR3, as DNA: TGTGCCAGCAGCTTACAGCACGAGGGGGCCGACGGGCGCAATCAGCCCCAGCATTTT. Protein product: CASSLQHEGADGRNQPQHF.

The V call is TRBV28, the J call TRBJ2-4, with 7 bases matching TRBD1. In germline, CDR1 is MDHEN, CDR2 SYDVKM. This CDR3 has 15 amino acids. J gave up 3 bases and V 6 bases, and 8 bases lay outside the gene matches. CDR3 region: CASSVDAGGKNIQYF. The DNA of the CDR3 is TGTGCCAGCAGCGTAGACGCAGGGGGCAAAAACATTCAGTACTTC.

This clonotype was counted at least ten times. This chain connects TRBV6-1 to TRBJ1-5, with no clear D. The V end was cut by 4 bases, the J end by 0 bases, with 7 bases between. The CDR3 has 14 amino acids. Germline CDR1 and CDR2: MNHNS and SASEGT. CDR3 in amino acids: CASSGAVSNQPQHF. The CDR3 nucleotides read TGTGCCAGCAGTGGGGCAGTTAGCAATCAGCCCCAGCATTTT.

This clonotype was counted a few times. This rearrangement joins TRBV3-1 to TRBJ2-3, with 7 nucleotides matching TRBD2. Germline V CDR1 and CDR2: LGHDT, YNNKEL (reference sequence). The length of the CDR3 is 17 residues. Trimming removed 5 bases from V and 3 bases from J; junction bases left unmatched: 14. This chain's CDR3 is CASSTPLGGKGTDTQYF. The CDR3 DNA reads TGTGCCAGCAGCACACCTTTGGGGGGGAAAGGAACAGATACGCAGTATTTT.